There are many counts of the clone carrying this T cell receptor beta chain. Its antigen is unknown. The data were obtained in a study of CD8+CD57+ T cells in acquired aplastic anemia. Study results and caveats: The same twenty-nine CD8+ CDR3 sequences occurred in patients and in controls.

The TCR beta profiling, which covered VDJ combination and CDR3 sequence, was carried out using genomic DNA as the template. Each CDR3 protein is one row after TCRdb ran MiXCR on the reads. Here the sample spans 150,000 or so distinct CDR3 sequences, 60% to 70% being singletons. V lost 5 bases to trimming and J lost 5 bases, with 10 bases between them. Per germline, CDR1 SEHNR and CDR2 FQNEAQ (reference sequence). The CDR3 has 13 amino acids. Sequencing used sorted CD4+, CD8+, or CD8+CD57+ T cells (not recorded which) from PBMCs. This chain uses TRBV7-9 with TRBJ2-1, with D possibly TRBD1 on 6 matching bases. The clonotype comes from a human donor in good health. The CDR3 nucleotides read TGTGCCAGCAGCAATAACAGGGACAATGAGCAGTTCTTC. Translating gives CASSNNRDNEQFF. The complete variable domain, with remaining parts taken from reference TRBV7-9 and TRBJ2-1, reads DTGVSQNPRHKITKRGQNVTFRCDPISEHNRLYWYRQTLGQGPEFLTYFQNEAQLEKSRLLSDRFSAERPKGSFSTLEIQRTEQGDSAMYLCASSNNRDNEQFFGPGTRLTVL.